This T cell receptor beta chain was obtained from a study of follicular helper T cells after annual influenza vaccination. Points from the study as a whole: ICOS-CD38- cTfh most often held earlier Day 7 ICOS+CD38+ clones. Successive annual vaccinations recalled a recurrent oligoclonal ICOS+CD38+ cTfh response with influenza-specific clonotypes.

TCRB was sequenced at Survey level resolution. TCRdb's copy holds only in-frame clones and misses some; the assay was immunoSEQ multiplex PCR. The table lists just under 9,000 clones, 70% to 80% of them singletons. This CDR3 comprises 11 residues. CDR1 and CDR2 (germline): SGHTS, YDEGEE. V was shortened by 5 bases and J by 0 bases, with 3 bases between the two germline ends. Time point specified: 2014-2015 season, pre-vaccination. A note on this clone: Its antigen is currently unknown.

The sequenced sample was CXCR5+ CD38- circulating T follicular helper cells from blood, obtained on the day of influenza vaccination. Subset of the sample: circulating Tfh, non-naive CD4+CXCR5+PD-1+ (ICOS+CD38+ or ICOS-CD38-). The chain uses TRBV5-8 and TRBJ2-7, with D unclear. The sequence was obtained from an adult who received the influenza vaccine. The CDR3 loop is CASRFSYEQYF. The CDR3 DNA is TGTGCCAGCAGGTTCTCCTACGAGCAGTACTTC.